The clone carrying this TCR beta chain was detected many times. Its antigen is unidentified. Each TCR transcript was tagged with a 10-nucleotide random UMI during 5'RACE. TCRdb called the 5' RACE reads again in MiXCR, with one record for every CDR3 protein. The profile shows about 59,000 distinct CDR3 sequences, nearly 25% of them singletons. The time point was: technical triplicate 2. Trimming left V 5 bases short and J 5 bases short, with 10 bases between. CDR3 length equals 13 residues. Germline V CDR1 and CDR2: SGHVS, FQNEAQ. This sample was taken from a study of neurological immune-mediated disorders. Overall study findings and caveats: Among expanded clones, no CDR3 amino acid sequences were shared across subjects, a pattern suggesting private repertoires in all groups.

This TCR came from a man aged 60 to 69 with HTLV-1-associated myelopathy (HAM/TSP). Material: PBMCs. The J gene is TRBJ1-5, the V gene TRBV7-8; tentative D call: TRBD1 (6 bases). The chain's CDR3 is CASSREGDQPQHF. DNA of the CDR3: TGTGCCAGCAGCCGGGAGGGGGATCAGCCCCAGCATTTT.